The sample holds many counts of the clone carrying this T cell receptor beta chain. Its matching antigen is unknown. This entry comes from a study of Graves' ophthalmopathy and Graves' hyperthyroidism. Beta-chain TCR CDR3 regions were amplified from RNA transcripts. A first-round RT-PCR used HTBI primers, followed by a second-round multiplex PCR. Via MiXCR, TCRdb re-called the multiplex PCR reads, giving one row per CDR3 protein. This sample has roughly 400,000 distinct CDR3 sequences, with 15% found just once. Study observations and caveats: Stable hyperthyroidism and ophthalmopathy were told apart by a 13-signature model, which achieved about 88% sensitivity and over 65% specificity.

The CDR3 is 12 residues long. Trimming left V 6 bases short and J 2 bases short, with 7 bases between. Germline CDR1 reads SGHTA; CDR2 reads FQGNSA. Sample: peripheral blood. V and J are TRBV7-2 and TRBJ1-1; D unclear. This clonotype was sampled from a woman between 18 and 29 years old with stable Graves' hyperthyroidism. The CDR3 loop is CASSDRNTEAFF. CDR3 nucleotide sequence: TGTGCCAGCAGTGACCGAAACACTGAAGCTTTCTTT.